This TCR delta chain was recorded in a study of γδ T cells in repeated Plasmodium falciparum infection. TCRdb reanalysed the multiplex PCR reads via CATT. Found here are more than 45,000 delta-chain clones, over 1.5% of them singletons; the top ten hold 14% to 15%. By its share, this clone is medium-sized. Other DNA sequences in this specimen translate into the identical CDR3. The TCR originated in a pool of human donors (malaria-infected and uninfected, not separated). Material for sequencing was gamma-delta T cells from blood.

The CDR3 DNA follows: TGTGCCTGTGACACTCGGGAGGGTTGCAACACCGATAAACTCATCTTT. It translates to CACDTREGCNTDKLIF. V gene TRDV2 combines with J gene TRDJ1; D remains ambiguous. This CDR3 has 16 amino acids. CDR1 and CDR2 from the germline V gene are GEAIGNYY and EKD. Trimming took 1 base from V and 0 from J, leaving 14 bases between them.